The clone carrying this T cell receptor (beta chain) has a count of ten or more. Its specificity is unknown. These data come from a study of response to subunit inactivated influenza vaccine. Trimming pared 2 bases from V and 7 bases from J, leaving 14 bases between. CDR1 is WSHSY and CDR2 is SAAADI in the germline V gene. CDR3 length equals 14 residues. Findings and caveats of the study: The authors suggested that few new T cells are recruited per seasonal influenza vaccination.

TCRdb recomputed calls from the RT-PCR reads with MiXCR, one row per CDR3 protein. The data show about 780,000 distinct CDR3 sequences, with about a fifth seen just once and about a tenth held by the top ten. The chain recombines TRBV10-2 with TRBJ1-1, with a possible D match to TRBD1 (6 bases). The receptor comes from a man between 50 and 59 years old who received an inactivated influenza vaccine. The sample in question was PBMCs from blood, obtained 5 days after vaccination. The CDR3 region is CASSEGQRGGEAFF. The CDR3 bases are TGCGCCAGCAGTGAGGGACAGAGAGGAGGTGAAGCTTTCTTT.